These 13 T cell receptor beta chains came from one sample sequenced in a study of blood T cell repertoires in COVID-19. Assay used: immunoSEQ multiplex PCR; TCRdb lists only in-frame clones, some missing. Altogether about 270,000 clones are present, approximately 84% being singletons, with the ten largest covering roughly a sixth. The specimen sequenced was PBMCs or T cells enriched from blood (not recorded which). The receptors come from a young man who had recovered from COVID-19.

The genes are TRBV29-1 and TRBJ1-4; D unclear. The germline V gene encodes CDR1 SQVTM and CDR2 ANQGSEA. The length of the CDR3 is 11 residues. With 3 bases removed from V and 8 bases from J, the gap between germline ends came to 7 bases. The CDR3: CSVDLREKLFF. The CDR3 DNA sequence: TGCAGCGTTGACTTACGGGAAAAACTGTTTTTT.

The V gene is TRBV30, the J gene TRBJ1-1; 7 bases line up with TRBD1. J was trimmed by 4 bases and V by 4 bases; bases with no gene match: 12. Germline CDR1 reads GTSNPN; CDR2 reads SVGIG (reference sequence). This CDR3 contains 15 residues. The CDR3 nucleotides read TGTGCCTGGAACCCTTTTCCGGCAGGGGGCACTGAAGCTTTCTTT. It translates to CAWNPFPAGGTEAFF.

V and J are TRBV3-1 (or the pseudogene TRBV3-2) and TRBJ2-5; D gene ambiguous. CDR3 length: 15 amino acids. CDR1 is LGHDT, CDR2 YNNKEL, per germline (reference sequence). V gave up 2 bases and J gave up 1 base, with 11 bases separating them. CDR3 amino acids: CASSQNAQLQETQYF. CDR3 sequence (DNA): TGTGCCAGCAGCCAAAATGCACAGCTCCAAGAGACCCAGTACTTC.

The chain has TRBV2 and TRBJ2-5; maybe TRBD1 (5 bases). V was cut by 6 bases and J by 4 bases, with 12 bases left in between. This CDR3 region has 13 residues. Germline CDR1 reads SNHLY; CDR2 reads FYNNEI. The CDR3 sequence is CASRDPRGETQYF. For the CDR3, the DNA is TGTGCCAGCAGGGATCCTAGGGGAGAGACCCAGTACTTC.

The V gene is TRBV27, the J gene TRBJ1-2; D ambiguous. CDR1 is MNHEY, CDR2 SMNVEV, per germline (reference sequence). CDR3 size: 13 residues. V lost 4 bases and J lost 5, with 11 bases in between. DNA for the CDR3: TGTGCCAGCAGTTCACGCATCGGGTATGGCTACACCTTC. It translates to CASSSRIGYGYTF.

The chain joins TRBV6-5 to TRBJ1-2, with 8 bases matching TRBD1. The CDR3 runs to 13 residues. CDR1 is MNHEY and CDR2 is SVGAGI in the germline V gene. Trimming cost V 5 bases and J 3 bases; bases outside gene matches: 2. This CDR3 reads CASSPDRDYGYTF. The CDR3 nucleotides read TGTGCCAGCAGTCCGGACAGGGACTATGGCTACACCTTC.

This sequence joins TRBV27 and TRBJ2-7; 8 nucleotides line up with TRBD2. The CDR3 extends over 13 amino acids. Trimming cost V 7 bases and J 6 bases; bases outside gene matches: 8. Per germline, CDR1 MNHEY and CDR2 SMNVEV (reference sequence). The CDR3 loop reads CASTSGLDSEQYF. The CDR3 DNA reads TGTGCCAGCACCTCGGGACTAGACTCCGAGCAGTACTTC.

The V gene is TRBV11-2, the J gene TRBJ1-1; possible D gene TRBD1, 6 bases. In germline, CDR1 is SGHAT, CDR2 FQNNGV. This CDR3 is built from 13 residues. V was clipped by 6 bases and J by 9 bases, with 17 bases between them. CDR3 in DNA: TGTGCCAGCAGTCTTGGACAGCAGACGAAAGCTTTCTTT. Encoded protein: CASSLGQQTKAFF.

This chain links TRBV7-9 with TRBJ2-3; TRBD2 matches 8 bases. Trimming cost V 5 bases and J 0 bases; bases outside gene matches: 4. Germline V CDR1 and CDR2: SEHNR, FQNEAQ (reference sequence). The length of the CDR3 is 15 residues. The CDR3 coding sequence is TGTGCCAGCAGCCCGGGGGGGGCGAGCACAGATACGCAGTATTTT. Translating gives CASSPGGASTDTQYF.

The CDR3 protein is CASSLQVQGGGEKLFF. The CDR3 DNA is TGTGCCAGCAGCTTACAGGTTCAGGGGGGTGGTGAAAAACTGTTTTTT. The gene calls are TRBV7-2 and TRBJ1-4; 7 nucleotides align to TRBD1. V shed 2 bases, J shed 7 bases, and the junction held 10 bases outside the gene matches. This CDR3 spans 16 amino acids. Germline lookup yields CDR1 SGHTA and CDR2 FQGNSA.

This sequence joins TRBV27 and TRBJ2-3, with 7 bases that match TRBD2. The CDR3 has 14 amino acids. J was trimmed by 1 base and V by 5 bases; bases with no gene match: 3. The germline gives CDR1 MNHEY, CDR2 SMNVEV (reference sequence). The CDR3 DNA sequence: TGTGCCAGCAGTCCTCTAGCGGGCACAGATACGCAGTATTTT. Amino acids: CASSPLAGTDTQYF.

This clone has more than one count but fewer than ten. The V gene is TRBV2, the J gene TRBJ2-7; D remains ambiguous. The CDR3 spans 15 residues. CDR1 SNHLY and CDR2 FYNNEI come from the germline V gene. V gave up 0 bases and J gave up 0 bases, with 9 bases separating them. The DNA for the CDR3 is TGTGCCAGCAGTGAAGCGTTGCCGGGCTCCTACGAGCAGTACTTC. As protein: CASSEALPGSYEQYF.

CDR3 sequence (DNA): TGTGCCAGTAGCGGGACTAGCGGAAATGAGCAGTTCTTC. Translating it yields CASSGTSGNEQFF. The chain has TRBV19 and TRBJ2-1, with 11 bases matching TRBD2. Germline assignment: CDR1 LNHDA and CDR2 SQIVND (reference sequence). CDR3 length equals 13 residues. Trimming took 6 bases from V and 7 from J; bases not matched to a gene: 2.